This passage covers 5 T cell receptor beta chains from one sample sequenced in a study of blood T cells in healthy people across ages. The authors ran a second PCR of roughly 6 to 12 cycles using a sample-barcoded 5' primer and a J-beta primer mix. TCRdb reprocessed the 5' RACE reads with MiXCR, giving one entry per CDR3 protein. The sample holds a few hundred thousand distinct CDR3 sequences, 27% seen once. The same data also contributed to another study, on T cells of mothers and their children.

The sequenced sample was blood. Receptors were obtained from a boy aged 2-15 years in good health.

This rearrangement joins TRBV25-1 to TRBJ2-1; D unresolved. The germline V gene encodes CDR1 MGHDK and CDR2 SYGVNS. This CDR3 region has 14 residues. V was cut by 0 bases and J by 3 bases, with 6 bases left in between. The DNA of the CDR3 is TGTGCCAGCAGTGAATATGGTAGCTACAATGAGCAGTTCTTC. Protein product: CASSEYGSYNEQFF.

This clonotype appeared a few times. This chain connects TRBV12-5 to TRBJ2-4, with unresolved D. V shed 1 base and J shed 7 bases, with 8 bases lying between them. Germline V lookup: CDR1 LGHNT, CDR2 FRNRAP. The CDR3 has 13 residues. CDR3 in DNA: TGTGCTAGTGGTTTGGCCGCCTCGAACATTCAGTACTTC. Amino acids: CASGLAASNIQYF.

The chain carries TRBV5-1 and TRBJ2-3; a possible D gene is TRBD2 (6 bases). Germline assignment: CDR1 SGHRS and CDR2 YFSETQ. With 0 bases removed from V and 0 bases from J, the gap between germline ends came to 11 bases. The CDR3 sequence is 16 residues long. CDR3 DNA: TGCGCCAGCAGCTTGGGTGCGGGAATTAGCACAGATACGCAGTATTTT. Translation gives CASSLGAGISTDTQYF.

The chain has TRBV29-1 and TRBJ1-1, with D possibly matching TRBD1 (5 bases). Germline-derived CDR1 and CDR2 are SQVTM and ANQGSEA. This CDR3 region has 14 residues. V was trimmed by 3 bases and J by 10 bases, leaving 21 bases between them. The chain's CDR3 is CSVDRRLAEQGAFF. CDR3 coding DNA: TGCAGCGTTGATAGGCGTCTCGCGGAGCAGGGAGCTTTCTTT.

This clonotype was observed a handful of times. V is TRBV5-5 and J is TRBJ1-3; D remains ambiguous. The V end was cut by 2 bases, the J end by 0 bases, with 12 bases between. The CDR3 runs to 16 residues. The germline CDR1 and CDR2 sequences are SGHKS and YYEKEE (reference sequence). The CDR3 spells CASSFLPLGSGNTIYF. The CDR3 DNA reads TGTGCCAGCAGCTTCCTTCCCTTGGGCTCTGGAAACACCATATATTTT.